Shown below are 15 T cell receptor beta chains from a single sample sequenced in a study of T-cell reconstitution after alpha-beta-depleted transplantation in children. Unique molecular identifiers were used to barcode this TCRbeta library. TCRdb analysed the PCR reads with MiXCR anew, one entry per CDR3 protein. This repertoire shows approximately 270,000 distinct CDR3 sequences, more than 20% found once; its top ten account for about 5%. Sequencing was performed on PBMCs, mostly from graft donor cells, taken 360 days after TCRalphabeta/CD19-depleted stem cell transplant. The receptors were gathered from a female patient aged 2-10 years who had a stem cell transplant for congenital amegakaryocytic thrombocytopenia, so the T cells may come from the graft donor.

The gene calls are TRBV19 and TRBJ1-1, with D hard to call. Germline V lookup: CDR1 LNHDA, CDR2 SQIVND (reference sequence). The length of the CDR3 is 13 residues. V was pared by 5 bases and J by 3 bases, with 10 bases between. CDR3 loop: CASSPLQDTEAFF. The CDR3, as DNA: TGTGCCAGTAGTCCCCTTCAGGACACTGAAGCTTTCTTT.

V usage is TRBV7-9 and J usage is TRBJ2-5, with D unclear. CDR1 and CDR2 from the germline V gene are SEHNR and FQNEAQ (reference sequence). CDR3 length: 15 residues. V lost 5 bases, J lost 7 bases, and 20 bases lay in between. The CDR3 is CASSELSSFSGTQYF. Here the CDR3 DNA reads TGTGCCAGCAGCGAACTGTCCTCCTTCAGTGGGACCCAGTACTTC.

This clonotype occurred a few times. The DNA for the CDR3 is TGCAGTGCTAGTTACAGATGGGGGTACACTGAAGCTTTCTTT. Its protein is CSASYRWGYTEAFF. This chain links TRBV20-1 with TRBJ1-1, with D possibly matching TRBD1 (5 bases). V was clipped by 3 bases and J by 3 bases, with 14 bases between them. CDR1 is DFQATT and CDR2 is SNEGSKA in the germline V gene (reference sequence). The CDR3 length is 14 residues.

V usage is TRBV9 and J usage is TRBJ2-3, with a tentative D call TRBD1 (5 bases). This CDR3 comprises 13 residues. V shed 0 bases and J shed 5 bases, with 7 bases lying between them. Per the germline V gene, CDR1 is SGDLS and CDR2 is YYNGEE. DNA for the CDR3: TGTGCCAGCAGCGTAGAAGGGGAAGATACGCAGTATTTT. Protein product: CASSVEGEDTQYF.

This clonotype was seen a few times. This CDR3 reads CSARDWGTSGANTGELFF. The CDR3, as DNA: TGCAGTGCTAGAGATTGGGGGACTAGCGGGGCGAACACCGGGGAGCTGTTTTTT. The chain uses TRBV20-1 and TRBJ2-2; 13 nucleotides align to TRBD2. Looked up from germline, CDR1 is DFQATT and CDR2 is SNEGSKA (reference sequence). The V gene end was trimmed by 0 bases and the J gene end by 0 bases; junction bases not matched to a gene: 4. The CDR3 has 18 residues.

Worth noting for this clonotype: A single base separates this from a much larger clone, so it may be a read error. The chain uses TRBV5-1 and TRBJ2-3, with 7 bases identical to TRBD1. This CDR3 is built from 14 residues. J was trimmed by 2 bases and V by 5 bases; bases with no gene match: 5. Germline V gene data show CDR1 as SGHRS and CDR2 as YFSETQ. The CDR3 reads CASRHGTATDTQYF. The CDR3 DNA reads as TGCGCCAGCAGACATGGGACAGCCACAGATACGCAGTATTTT.

V is TRBV20-1 and J is TRBJ2-7; tentatively, D is TRBD2 (5 bases). CDR3 size: 14 residues. Trimming took off 2 bases at V and 7 bases at J, with 18 bases between the two ends. Germline V CDR1 and CDR2: DFQATT, SNEGSKA (reference sequence). CDR3: CSARSVTRVGEQYF. CDR3 DNA sequence: TGCAGTGCTAGATCTGTGACGCGGGTTGGGGAGCAGTACTTC.

In regard to this clonotype: The missing conserved phenylalanine or tryptophan at the end of this CDR3 makes a read error likely. The chain has TRBV12-3 or TRBV12-4 and TRBJ1-4; no clear D gene. Trimming pared 1 base from V and 7 bases from J, leaving 7 bases between. The CDR3 runs 13 residues. In DNA form, the CDR3 reads TGTGCCAGCAGTTTAGAGCGGTTTGAAAAACTGTTTTCT. This gives the protein CASSLERFEKLFS.

About this clonotype itself: One end of the junction fails to match germline, which may point to a read error. V and J are TRBV15 and TRBJ2-2; TRBD1 agrees at 7 bases. The CDR3 consists of 13 residues. The V gene's germline CDR1 is LNHNV and CDR2 YYDKDF (reference sequence). In DNA form, the CDR3 reads TGTGCCGCCAGAGGGGGCGAGGCAGGGGAGCTGTTTTTT. Encoded protein: CAARGGEAGELFF.

CDR3 loop: CASSRTVSYNEQFF. The CDR3 coding sequence is TGTGCCAGCAGTCGGACAGTCTCCTACAATGAGCAGTTCTTC. The gene calls are TRBV27 and TRBJ2-1; possible D gene TRBD1, 6 bases. CDR3 size: 14 residues. Germline CDR1 is MNHEY and CDR2 is SMNVEV (reference sequence). V was cut by 5 bases and J by 0 bases, with 8 bases left in between.

This chain connects TRBV4-2 to TRBJ2-3; 10 positions agree with TRBD2. CDR1 and CDR2 from the germline V gene are LGHNA and YNFKEQ. This CDR3 is 19 amino acids long. The junction had 10 bases not matched to a gene; V was cut back by 0 bases and J by 1 base. As DNA, the CDR3 is TGTGCCAGCAGCCAAGAGCGGCTAGCGGGGGTGAGTGGCACAGATACGCAGTATTTT. Translated, it gives CASSQERLAGVSGTDTQYF.

Only a few counts were recorded for this clonotype. The chain combines TRBV29-1 with TRBJ2-5; 8 bases are shared with TRBD2. CDR1 and CDR2 (germline): SQVTM, ANQGSEA. The CDR3 extends over 16 amino acids. V was pared by 0 bases and J by 5 bases, with 11 bases of the junction left unmatched. CDR3 amino acids: CSVEDDGAGVGETQYF. The DNA of the CDR3 is TGCAGCGTTGAAGATGACGGAGCGGGAGTCGGGGAGACCCAGTACTTC.

This clonotype occurred once. This chain connects TRBV5-8 to TRBJ2-5; 7 positions match TRBD1. J was trimmed by 10 bases and V by 4 bases; bases with no gene match: 19. CDR1 SGHTS and CDR2 YDEGEE come from the germline V gene. CDR3 length: 16 amino acids. The CDR3 region is CASSNNRGDGFWGQYF. The CDR3 bases are TGTGCCAGCAGCAACAACAGGGGTGACGGCTTTTGGGGCCAGTACTTC.

This clonotype has ten or more counts. The CDR3 nucleotides read TGCGCCAGCAGCTTCGGGGACAGTCTGGAGTTTGAAGCTTTCTTT. Amino acids: CASSFGDSLEFEAFF. The rearrangement links TRBV5-1 to TRBJ1-1, with TRBD1 matching over 7 bases. The CDR3 has 15 residues. V lost 2 bases and J lost 7; bases outside the gene matches: 11. Germline lookup yields CDR1 SGHRS and CDR2 YFSETQ.

This clonotype was counted between two and nine times. The CDR3, as DNA: TGTGCCAGCAGTTTAGGCGTGGGCAGAAACACAGATACGCAGTATTTT. Translated, it gives CASSLGVGRNTDTQYF. The J gene is TRBJ2-3, the V gene TRBV28; D is ambiguous. The CDR3 is 16 residues long. Germline CDR1 and CDR2: MDHEN and SYDVKM. Trimming cost V 2 bases and J 2 bases, with 14 bases left between them.